This T cell receptor (beta chain) was identified during a study of OX40 agonist ivuxolimab in advanced cancers. On the study more broadly: Patients received the agonistic anti-OX40 (CD134) antibody ivuxolimab. People who had prior anti-PD-1, anti-PD-L1 or anti-CTLA-4 therapy could take part, and roughly 44% had some.

Repertoires were generated with immunoSEQ multiplex PCR, while TCRdb's copy carries only in-frame clones and drops some. The data hold around 95,000 clones, with roughly 90% observed a single time. This CDR3 contains 15 residues. Germline V gene data show CDR1 as SGHRS and CDR2 as YFSETQ. Trimming stripped 0 bases from V and 5 bases from J, with 12 bases between. Concerning this clone itself: What it binds is not known.

Findings and limits, study-wide: Specificity for antigen went undetermined in the expanded peripheral T cells.

The chain employs TRBV5-1 and TRBJ2-1; D remains ambiguous. This receptor was taken from an adult with an advanced solid tumor such as melanoma, head and neck, liver or kidney cancer. The sequencing here drew on CD4+ or CD8+ T cells sorted from blood, taken in a trial of the OX40 agonist ivuxolimab. The chain's CDR3 is CASSLVLGNHNEQFF. In DNA, the CDR3 is TGCGCCAGCAGCTTGGTGCTAGGAAACCACAATGAGCAGTTCTTC. The entire variable domain, with the rest obtained from reference TRBV5-1 and TRBJ2-1, is as follows: KAGVTQTPRYLIKTRGQQVTLSCSPISGHRSVSWYQQTPGQGLQFLFEYFSETQRNKGNFPGRFSGRQFSNSRSEMNVSTLELGDSALYLCASSLVLGNHNEQFFGPGTRLTVL.